The text below deals with one T cell receptor beta chain. These data come from a study of blood T cell repertoires in COVID-19. At the level of the study: The samples span acute and convalescent COVID-19 from the United States, Italy and Spain.

The CDR3 sequence is 13 residues long. Germline V lookup: CDR1 MGHRA, CDR2 YSYEKL. V shed 4 bases and J shed 8 bases, with 15 bases lying between them. TCRdb's table, derived via immunoSEQ multiplex PCR, lists solely in-frame clones and lacks some. The table includes tens of thousands of clones, about 90% detected once. This TCR was sampled from a man aged 18 to 29 with COVID-19, enrolled during active disease. V and J are TRBV4-1 and TRBJ2-7; D unclear. Sequences were obtained from peripheral blood. The CDR3 protein is CASSPGQNWKQYF. CDR3 coding DNA: TGCGCCAGCAGCCCGGGTCAAAATTGGAAGCAGTACTTC.